This T cell receptor beta chain was identified during a study of blood T cells in healthy people across ages. This clonotype occurred a few times. The antigen remains unidentified. A J-beta primer mix and a sample-barcoded 5' primer were used in a second PCR of roughly 6 to 11 cycles. Every molecule of cDNA carried a tag from a template-switch adaptor with 12 random nucleotides. TCRdb reprocessed the 5' RACE reads via MiXCR and lists one record per CDR3 protein. The sample has fewer than 800,000 distinct CDR3 sequences; 20% to 25% are singletons. The CDR3 contains 11 residues. Trimming shortened V by 2 bases and J by 9 bases, and 7 bases separated the two germline ends. Broader study findings: For the donors, CMV status was unknown and possibly confounded expanded clonotype changes.

Sequencing was carried out using blood. The V and J genes are TRBV12-3 or TRBV12-4 and TRBJ1-1, with D unclear. The source of this sequence is a man aged 70-80 years in good health. DNA for the CDR3: TGTGCCAGCAGTTTATCACAAAAAGCTTTCTTT. This codes for CASSLSQKAFF.